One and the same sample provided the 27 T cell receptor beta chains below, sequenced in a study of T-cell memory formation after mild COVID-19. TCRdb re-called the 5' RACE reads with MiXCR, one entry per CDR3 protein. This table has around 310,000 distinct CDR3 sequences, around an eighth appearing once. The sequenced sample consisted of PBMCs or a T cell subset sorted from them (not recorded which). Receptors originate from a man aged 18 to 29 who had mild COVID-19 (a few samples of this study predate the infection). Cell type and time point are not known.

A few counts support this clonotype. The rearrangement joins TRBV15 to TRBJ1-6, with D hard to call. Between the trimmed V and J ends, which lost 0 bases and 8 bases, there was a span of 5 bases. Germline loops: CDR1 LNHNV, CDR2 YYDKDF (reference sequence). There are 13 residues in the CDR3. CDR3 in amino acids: CATSRDPYSPLHF. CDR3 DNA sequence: TGTGCCACCAGCAGAGATCCATATTCACCCCTCCACTTT.

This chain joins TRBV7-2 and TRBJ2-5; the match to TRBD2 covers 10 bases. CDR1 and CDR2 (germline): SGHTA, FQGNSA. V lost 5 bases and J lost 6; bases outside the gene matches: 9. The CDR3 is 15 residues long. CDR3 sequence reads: CASSRPPSGGKTQYF. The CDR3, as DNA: TGTGCCAGCAGCAGGCCTCCTAGCGGGGGCAAGACCCAGTACTTC.

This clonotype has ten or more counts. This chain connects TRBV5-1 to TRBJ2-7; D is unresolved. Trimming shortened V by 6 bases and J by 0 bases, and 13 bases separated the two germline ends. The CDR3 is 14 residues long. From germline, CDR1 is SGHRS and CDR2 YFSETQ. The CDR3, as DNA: TGCGCCAGCACCCCGGCAAGTGGCTCCTACGAGCAGTACTTC. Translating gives CASTPASGSYEQYF.

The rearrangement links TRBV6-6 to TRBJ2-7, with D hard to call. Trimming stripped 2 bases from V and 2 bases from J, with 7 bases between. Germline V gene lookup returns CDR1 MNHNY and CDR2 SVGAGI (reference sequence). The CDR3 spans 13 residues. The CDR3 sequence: CASSYLNAYEQYV. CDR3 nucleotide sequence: TGTGCCAGCAGTTACCTCAACGCCTACGAGCAGTACGTC.

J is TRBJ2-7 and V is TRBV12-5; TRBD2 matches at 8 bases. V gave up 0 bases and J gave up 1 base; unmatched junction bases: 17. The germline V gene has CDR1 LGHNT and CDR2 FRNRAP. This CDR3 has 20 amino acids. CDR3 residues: CASGLVPERRGAVWSYEQYV. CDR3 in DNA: TGTGCTAGTGGTTTGGTACCGGAGAGGCGGGGGGCGGTTTGGTCCTACGAGCAGTACGTC.

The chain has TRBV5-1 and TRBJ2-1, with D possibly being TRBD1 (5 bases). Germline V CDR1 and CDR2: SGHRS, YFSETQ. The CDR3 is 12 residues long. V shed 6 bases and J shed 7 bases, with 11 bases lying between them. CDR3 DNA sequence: TGCGCCAGCAAGGAAGGGGAAAATGAGCAGTTCTTC. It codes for CASKEGENEQFF.

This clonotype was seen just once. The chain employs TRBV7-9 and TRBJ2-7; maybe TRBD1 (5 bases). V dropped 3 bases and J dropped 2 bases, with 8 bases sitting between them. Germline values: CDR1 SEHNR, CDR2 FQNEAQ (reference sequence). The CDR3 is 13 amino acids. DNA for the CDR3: TGTGCCAGCAGCTTGACAGAAGCCTACGAGCAGTACGTC. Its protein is CASSLTEAYEQYV.

The CDR3 nucleotides read TGTGCCAGCAACAGGTCACCACGGGGAAACATTCAGTACTTC. As protein: CASNRSPRGNIQYF. The chain carries TRBV6-2 or TRBV6-3 and TRBJ2-4; D assignment may be TRBD1 or TRBD2 (5 bases each). The length of the CDR3 is 14 residues. The germline gives CDR1 MNHEY, CDR2 SVGEGT. V lost 7 bases to trimming and J lost 6 bases, with 16 bases between them.

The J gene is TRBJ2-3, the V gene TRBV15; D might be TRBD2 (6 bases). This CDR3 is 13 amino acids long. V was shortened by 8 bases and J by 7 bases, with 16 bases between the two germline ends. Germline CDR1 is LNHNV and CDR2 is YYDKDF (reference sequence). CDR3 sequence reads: CATGGSPDNTQYF. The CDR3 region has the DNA TGTGCCACCGGGGGGTCGCCAGACAATACGCAGTATTTT.

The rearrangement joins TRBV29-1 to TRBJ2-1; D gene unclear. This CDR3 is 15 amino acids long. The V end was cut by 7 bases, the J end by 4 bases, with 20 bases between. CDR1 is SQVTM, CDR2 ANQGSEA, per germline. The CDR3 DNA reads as TGCAGCGGAACCGGACCCCTCCGGCGGTACAATGAGCAGTTCTTC. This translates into CSGTGPLRRYNEQFF.

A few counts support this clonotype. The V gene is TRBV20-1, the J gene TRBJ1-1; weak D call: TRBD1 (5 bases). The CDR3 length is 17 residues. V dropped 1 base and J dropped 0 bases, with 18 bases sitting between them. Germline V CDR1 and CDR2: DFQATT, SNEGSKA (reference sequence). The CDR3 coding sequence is TGCAGTGCTAGAGTATTCCGTCGGGGGACCATGAACACTGAAGCTTTCTTT. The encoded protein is CSARVFRRGTMNTEAFF.

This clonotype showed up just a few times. The CDR3 loop is CASSRSRGSQYGYTF. CDR3 sequence (DNA): TGTGCCAGTAGCAGATCGCGGGGCAGTCAATATGGCTACACCTTC. The chain couples TRBV19 to TRBJ1-2; D may be TRBD1 (5 bases). Germline V gives CDR1 LNHDA, CDR2 SQIVND (reference sequence). This CDR3 has 15 amino acids. The germline V and J ends were trimmed by 6 bases and 5 bases, with 19 bases remaining between them. Filled out from reference TRBV19 and TRBJ1-2, the complete variable domain reads DGGITQSPKYLFRKEGQNVTLSCEQNLNHDAMYWYRQDPGQGLRLIYYSQIVNDFQKGDIAEGYSVSREKKESFPLTVTSAQKNPTAFYLCASSRSRGSQYGYTFGSGTRLTVV.

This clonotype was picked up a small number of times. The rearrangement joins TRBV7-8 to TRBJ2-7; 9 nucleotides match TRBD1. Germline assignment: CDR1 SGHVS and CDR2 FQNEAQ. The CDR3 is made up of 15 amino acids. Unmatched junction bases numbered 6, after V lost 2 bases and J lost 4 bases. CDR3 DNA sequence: TGTGCCAGCAGCTTACGGGACAGGGCCCCTTACGAGCAGTACGTC. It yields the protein CASSLRDRAPYEQYV.

CDR3 loop: CASSQRPGEAFF. The DNA of the CDR3 is TGTGCCAGCAGCCAACGCCCGGGGGAAGCTTTCTTT. The chain has TRBV6-5 and TRBJ1-1; no reliable D call. This CDR3 region has 12 residues. Trimming cost V 6 bases and J 8 bases, with 13 bases left between them. Germline V CDR1 and CDR2: MNHEY, SVGAGI.

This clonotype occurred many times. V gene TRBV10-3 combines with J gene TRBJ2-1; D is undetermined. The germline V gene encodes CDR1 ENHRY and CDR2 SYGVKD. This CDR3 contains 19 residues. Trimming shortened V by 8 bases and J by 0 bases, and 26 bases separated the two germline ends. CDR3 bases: TGTGCCATCGCGGAGACCGCAAGACCTTTGGCTGGCTCCTACAATGAGCAGTTCTTC. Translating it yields CAIAETARPLAGSYNEQFF.

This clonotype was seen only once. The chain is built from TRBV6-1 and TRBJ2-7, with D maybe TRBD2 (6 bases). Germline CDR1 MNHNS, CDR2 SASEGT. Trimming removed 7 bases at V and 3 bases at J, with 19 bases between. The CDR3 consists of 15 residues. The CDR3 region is CASTRKGREVYEQYF. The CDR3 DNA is TGTGCCAGCACTCGAAAGGGCAGGGAGGTCTACGAGCAGTACTTC.

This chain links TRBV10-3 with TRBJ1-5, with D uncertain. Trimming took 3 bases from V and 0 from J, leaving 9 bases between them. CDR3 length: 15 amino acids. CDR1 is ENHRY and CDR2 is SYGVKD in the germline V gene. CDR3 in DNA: TGTGCCATCAGTGACCAGGAGCTTAGCAATCAGCCCCAGCATTTT. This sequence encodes CAISDQELSNQPQHF.

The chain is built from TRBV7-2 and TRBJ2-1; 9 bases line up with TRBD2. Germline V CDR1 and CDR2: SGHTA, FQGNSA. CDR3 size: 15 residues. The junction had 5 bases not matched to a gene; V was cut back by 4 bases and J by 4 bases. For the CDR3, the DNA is TGTGCCAGCAGCTCTAGCGGGACCCGATACAATGAGCAGTTCTTC. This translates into CASSSSGTRYNEQFF.

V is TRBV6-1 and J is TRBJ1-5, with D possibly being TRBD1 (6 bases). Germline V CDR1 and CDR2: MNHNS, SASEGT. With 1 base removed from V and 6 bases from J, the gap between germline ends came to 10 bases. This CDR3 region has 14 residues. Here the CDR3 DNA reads TGTGCCAGCAGTGAAGGACAGGAAGGTCAGCCCCAGCATTTT. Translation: CASSEGQEGQPQHF.

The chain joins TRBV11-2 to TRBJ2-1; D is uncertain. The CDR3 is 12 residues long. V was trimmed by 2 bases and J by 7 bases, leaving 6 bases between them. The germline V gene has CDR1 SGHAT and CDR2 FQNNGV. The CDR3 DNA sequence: TGTGCCAGCAGCTTAAATGAGAATGAGCAGTTCTTC. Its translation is CASSLNENEQFF.

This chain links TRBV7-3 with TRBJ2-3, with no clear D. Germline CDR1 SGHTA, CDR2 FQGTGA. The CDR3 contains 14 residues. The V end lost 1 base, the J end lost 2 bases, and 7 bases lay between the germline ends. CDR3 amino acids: CASSLMSFTDTQYF. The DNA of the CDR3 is TGTGCCAGCAGCTTAATGTCGTTCACAGATACGCAGTATTTT. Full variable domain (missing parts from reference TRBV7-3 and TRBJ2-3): GAGVSQTPSNKVTEKGKYVELRCDPISGHTALYWYRQSLGQGPEFLIYFQGTGAADDSGLPNDRFFAVRPEGSVSTLKIQRTERGDSAVYLCASSLMSFTDTQYFGPGTRLTVL.

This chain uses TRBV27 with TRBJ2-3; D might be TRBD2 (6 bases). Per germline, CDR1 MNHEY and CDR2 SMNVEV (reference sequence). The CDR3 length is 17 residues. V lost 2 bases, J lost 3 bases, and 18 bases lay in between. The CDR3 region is CASSLIRQGGETDTQYF. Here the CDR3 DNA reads TGTGCCAGCAGTTTAATCCGGCAGGGAGGAGAAACAGATACGCAGTATTTT.

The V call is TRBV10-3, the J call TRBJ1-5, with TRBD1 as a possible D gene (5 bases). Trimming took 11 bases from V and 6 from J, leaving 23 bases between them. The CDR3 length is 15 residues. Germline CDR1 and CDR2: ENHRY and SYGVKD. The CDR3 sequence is CASRGSGGTGQPQHF. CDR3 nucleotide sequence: TGTGCCTCCCGGGGGTCTGGGGGTACGGGTCAGCCCCAGCATTTT.

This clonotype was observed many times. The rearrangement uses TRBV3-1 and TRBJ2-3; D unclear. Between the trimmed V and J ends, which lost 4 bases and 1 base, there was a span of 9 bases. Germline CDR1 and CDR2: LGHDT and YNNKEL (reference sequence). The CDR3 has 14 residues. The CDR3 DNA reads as TGTGCCAGCAGCCCCGGACCCGGCACAGATACGCAGTATTTT. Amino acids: CASSPGPGTDTQYF.

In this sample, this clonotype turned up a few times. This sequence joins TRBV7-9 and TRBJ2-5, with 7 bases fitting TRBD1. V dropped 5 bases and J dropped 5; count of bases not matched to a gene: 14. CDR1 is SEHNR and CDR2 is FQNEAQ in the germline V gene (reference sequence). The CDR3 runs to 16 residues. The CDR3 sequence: CASSRTGTELLETQYF. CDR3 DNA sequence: TGTGCCAGCAGCCGTACCGGGACAGAGTTACTTGAGACCCAGTACTTC.

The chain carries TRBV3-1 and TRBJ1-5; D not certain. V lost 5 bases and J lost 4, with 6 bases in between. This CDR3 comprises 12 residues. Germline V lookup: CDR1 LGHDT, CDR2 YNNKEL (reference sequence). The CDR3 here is CASSGGNQPQHF. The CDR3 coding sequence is TGTGCCAGCAGCGGAGGAAATCAGCCCCAGCATTTT.

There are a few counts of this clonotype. The CDR3: CASSQDGAGTPYEQYF. As DNA, the CDR3 is TGTGCCAGCAGCCAAGATGGAGCAGGCACTCCCTACGAGCAGTACTTC. This chain connects TRBV4-2 to TRBJ2-7; D remains ambiguous. Trimming took off 0 bases at V and 2 bases at J, with 14 bases between the two ends. Germline CDR1 and CDR2: LGHNA and YNFKEQ. The CDR3 is 16 amino acids.